This T cell receptor beta chain was sequenced in a study of identical twins. Study observations and caveats: Out-of-frame alpha sequences shared by twins showed excess low generation probability. Zero-insertion findings could be partly confounded by invariant cells (MAIT and iNKT cells).

CDR1 SGHDN and CDR2 FVKESK come from the germline V gene. Trimming cost V 0 bases and J 8 bases; bases outside gene matches: 17. This CDR3 region has 19 residues. In regard to this clonotype: Its antigen is currently unknown.

Healthy Caucasians provided all donations. TCRdb passed the 5' RACE reads through MiXCR, listing each CDR3 protein once. The sample records 100,000 to 110,000 distinct CDR3 sequences, 5.9% being singletons. This TCR came from a woman between 45 and 65 years old in good health. The chain is built from TRBV14 and TRBJ2-1; 9 bases are shared with TRBD2. The sequenced sample consisted of memory T cells sorted from blood. CDR3 residues: CASSQEWGLAGGPAHEQFF. In DNA, the CDR3 is TGTGCCAGCAGCCAAGAATGGGGACTGGCGGGAGGGCCGGCCCATGAGCAGTTCTTC.